Listed below are T cell receptor beta chains from one sample, sequenced in a study of radiotherapy plus CTLA-4 blockade in lung cancer. Clones were read by immunoSEQ multiplex PCR, and TCRdb kept only the in-frame ones, dropping some. The data hold tens of thousands of clones, with approximately 86% observed a single time. This specimen consisted of peripheral blood, obtained from a patient treated with radiotherapy plus ipilimumab. These receptors came from a human donor with non-small cell lung cancer whose response to radiotherapy plus ipilimumab could not be evaluated. Both conserved end residues are part of each CDR3. The order of the fields is CDR3 DNA, CDR3 protein, D gene, J gene, V gene, clone size. The D gene is left open where the match is weak. Not all rows give a size; the values are once, few, many and, for expanded clones, a class.

CDR3 DNA: TGTGCCAGCAGCTTGAGGGGACCCCGGGGGAATGAGCAGTTCTTC
CDR3 protein: CASSLRGPRGNEQFF
D gene: .
J gene: TRBJ2-1
V gene: TRBV5-5
clone size: .

CDR3 DNA: TGTGCCAGCAGGGCGGGCGGTTCCTACGAGCAGTACTTC
CDR3 protein: CASRAGGSYEQYF
D gene: .
J gene: TRBJ2-7
V gene: TRBV25-1
clone size: .

CDR3 DNA: TGTGCCACCAGCGTGGACGGACGGGGGTCTGGAAACACCATATATTTT
CDR3 protein: CATSVDGRGSGNTIYF
D gene: .
J gene: TRBJ1-3
V gene: TRBV15
clone size: .

CDR3 DNA: TGTGCCAGCAGCGGGGGACAGGGGAGCAATCAGCCCCAGCATTTT
CDR3 protein: CASSGGQGSNQPQHF
D gene: TRBD1
J gene: TRBJ1-5
V gene: TRBV5-4
clone size: .

CDR3 DNA: TGTGCCAGCAGTGAAGCGTACCTGACAGGGTTGAACACTGAAGCTTTCTTT
CDR3 protein: CASSEAYLTGLNTEAFF
D gene: TRBD1
J gene: TRBJ1-1
V gene: TRBV2
clone size: .

CDR3 DNA: TGCGCCAGCAGCTTGGTCCCGGGGGGCGAGCAGTACTTC
CDR3 protein: CASSLVPGGEQYF
D gene: TRBD2
J gene: TRBJ2-7
V gene: TRBV5-1
clone size: .

CDR3 DNA: TGTGCCAGCAGCGTAGAGGTTAGCGGGAGTCGGACCGGGGAGCTGTTTTTT
CDR3 protein: CASSVEVSGSRTGELFF
D gene: TRBD2
J gene: TRBJ2-2
V gene: TRBV9
clone size: .

CDR3 DNA: TGTGCCAGCAGTACACAGGGACGTTCTAATGAAAAACTGTTTTTT
CDR3 protein: CASSTQGRSNEKLFF
D gene: .
J gene: TRBJ1-4
V gene: TRBV2
clone size: .

CDR3 DNA: TGTGCCAGCAGCTTAGTGGCCTTAGAGCAGTTCTTC
CDR3 protein: CASSLVALEQFF
D gene: .
J gene: TRBJ2-1
V gene: TRBV7-9
clone size: .

CDR3 DNA: TGTGCCAGCTCACCCGGGGGACAAGAGACCCAGTACTTC
CDR3 protein: CASSPGGQETQYF
D gene: .
J gene: TRBJ2-5
V gene: TRBV18
clone size: .

CDR3 DNA: TGTGCCAGCAGTTTTTCGGGGTATAGCAATCAGCCCCAGCATTTT
CDR3 protein: CASSFSGYSNQPQHF
D gene: .
J gene: TRBJ1-5
V gene: TRBV28
clone size: .

CDR3 DNA: TGTGCCAGCAGTTTCCCGCGACAGGGGGCAATGGATGAGCAGTACTTC
CDR3 protein: CASSFPRQGAMDEQYF
D gene: TRBD1
J gene: TRBJ2-7
V gene: TRBV28
clone size: few

CDR3 DNA: TGTGCCAGCAGCCGGACAGATAATCAGCCCCAGCATTTT
CDR3 protein: CASSRTDNQPQHF
D gene: .
J gene: TRBJ1-5
V gene: TRBV7-2
clone size: .

CDR3 DNA: TGTGCCAGCAGCGGTCGGGACATACGAGGGGAGACCCAGTACTTC
CDR3 protein: CASSGRDIRGETQYF
D gene: .
J gene: TRBJ2-5
V gene: TRBV7-2
clone size: .

CDR3 DNA: TGTGCCAGCAGCCCGGGGACAGGGGTAGGGGATACGCAGTATTTT
CDR3 protein: CASSPGTGVGDTQYF
D gene: TRBD1
J gene: TRBJ2-3
V gene: TRBV11-3
clone size: .

CDR3 DNA: TGTGCCATCAGGAATCTCGGACAGGGGAACACCGGGGAGCTGTTTTTT
CDR3 protein: CAIRNLGQGNTGELFF
D gene: TRBD1
J gene: TRBJ2-2
V gene: TRBV10-3
clone size: .

CDR3 DNA: TGTGCCAGCAGCGACAGGTGGTCGGCCTCACCCCTCCACTTT
CDR3 protein: CASSDRWSASPLHF
D gene: .
J gene: TRBJ1-6
V gene: TRBV6-1
clone size: .

CDR3 DNA: TGTGCCAGCAGTGTTCGTCCAGATACGCAGTATTTT
CDR3 protein: CASSVRPDTQYF
D gene: .
J gene: TRBJ2-3
V gene: TRBV2
clone size: .

CDR3 DNA: TGCAGCCTCACTCTTACCTACAATGAGCAGTTCTTC
CDR3 protein: CSLTLTYNEQFF
D gene: .
J gene: TRBJ2-1
V gene: TRBV29-1
clone size: .

CDR3 DNA: TGTGCCAGCAGCGTAGCGCCTAGCGGGGGGACGATCTTAGATACGCAGTATTTT
CDR3 protein: CASSVAPSGGTILDTQYF
D gene: TRBD2
J gene: TRBJ2-3
V gene: TRBV9
clone size: .

CDR3 DNA: TGCGCCAGCAGCTTGGGCCCCCGCGGGAGAGGGTCCTACAATGAGCAGTTCTTC
CDR3 protein: CASSLGPRGRGSYNEQFF
D gene: TRBD2
J gene: TRBJ2-1
V gene: TRBV5-1
clone size: .

CDR3 DNA: TGTGCCAGCACCTGGGGGGGTTTAGGTTCACCCCTCCACTTT
CDR3 protein: CASTWGGLGSPLHF
D gene: .
J gene: TRBJ1-6
V gene: TRBV27
clone size: .

CDR3 DNA: TGTGCCAGCAGCAAGGGTTCAGGGCCGGTCGGAAACACCATATATTTT
CDR3 protein: CASSKGSGPVGNTIYF
D gene: .
J gene: TRBJ1-3
V gene: TRBV21-1
clone size: .

CDR3 DNA: TGTGCCAGTGCTCCGGGACAGGGCGTTGGAAACACCATATATTTT
CDR3 protein: CASAPGQGVGNTIYF
D gene: TRBD1
J gene: TRBJ1-3
V gene: TRBV19
clone size: .

CDR3 DNA: TGCGCCAGCAGCTTCGAGGGTACTGAAGCTTTCTTT
CDR3 protein: CASSFEGTEAFF
D gene: .
J gene: TRBJ1-1
V gene: TRBV5-1
clone size: .

CDR3 DNA: TGTGCCAGCAGCCCCAACCTTAACGAGCAGTACTTC
CDR3 protein: CASSPNLNEQYF
D gene: .
J gene: TRBJ2-7
V gene: TRBV6-1
clone size: once

CDR3 DNA: TGCGCCAGCAGCCAAGATATGGGCGAAGAGACCCAGTACTTC
CDR3 protein: CASSQDMGEETQYF
D gene: .
J gene: TRBJ2-5
V gene: TRBV4-1
clone size: .

CDR3 DNA: TGTGCCAGCAGCCCGGGACAGGCGTTTTATGGCTACACCTTC
CDR3 protein: CASSPGQAFYGYTF
D gene: TRBD1
J gene: TRBJ1-2
V gene: TRBV7-8
clone size: .

CDR3 DNA: TGTGCCAGCAGCTTTGACAGGGCCTACGAGCAGTACTTC
CDR3 protein: CASSFDRAYEQYF
D gene: TRBD1
J gene: TRBJ2-7
V gene: TRBV11-2
clone size: .

CDR3 DNA: TGTGCCAGCAGCAAAGTCAGGGGTGGCAATCAGCCCCAGCATTTT
CDR3 protein: CASSKVRGGNQPQHF
D gene: .
J gene: TRBJ1-5
V gene: TRBV28
clone size: .

CDR3 DNA: TGTGCCAGTAGTACTGCTGGGGGCGGGAGCGAGCAGTACTTC
CDR3 protein: CASSTAGGGSEQYF
D gene: .
J gene: TRBJ2-7
V gene: TRBV19
clone size: .

CDR3 DNA: TGTGCCAGCAGTGAGACTGGCAGCCGACTGAGATATAGCAATCAGCCCCAGCATTTT
CDR3 protein: CASSETGSRLRYSNQPQHF
D gene: .
J gene: TRBJ1-5
V gene: TRBV2
clone size: .

CDR3 DNA: TGTGCCAGCAGCTTAGCGGGCGGGAGTTCGAGTGAAAAACTGTTTTTT
CDR3 protein: CASSLAGGSSSEKLFF
D gene: .
J gene: TRBJ1-4
V gene: TRBV7-9
clone size: .

CDR3 DNA: TGCGCCAGCAGCTTTGAAACCCCGGGACAGGGAGCGGATACGCAGTATTTT
CDR3 protein: CASSFETPGQGADTQYF
D gene: TRBD1
J gene: TRBJ2-3
V gene: TRBV5-1
clone size: .

CDR3 DNA: TGTGCCAGCACCCTAATACAGGGGTATCAGCCCCAGCATTTT
CDR3 protein: CASTLIQGYQPQHF
D gene: .
J gene: TRBJ1-5
V gene: TRBV21-1
clone size: once

CDR3 DNA: TGCGCCAGCAGCGGGTTCGGGACAGACCAAGAGACCCAGTACTTC
CDR3 protein: CASSGFGTDQETQYF
D gene: TRBD1
J gene: TRBJ2-5
V gene: TRBV5-1
clone size: medium-sized

CDR3 DNA: TGTGCCAGCTCACCAGATCGCCAGTCTCAGTACTTC
CDR3 protein: CASSPDRQSQYF
D gene: .
J gene: TRBJ2-4
V gene: TRBV18
clone size: .